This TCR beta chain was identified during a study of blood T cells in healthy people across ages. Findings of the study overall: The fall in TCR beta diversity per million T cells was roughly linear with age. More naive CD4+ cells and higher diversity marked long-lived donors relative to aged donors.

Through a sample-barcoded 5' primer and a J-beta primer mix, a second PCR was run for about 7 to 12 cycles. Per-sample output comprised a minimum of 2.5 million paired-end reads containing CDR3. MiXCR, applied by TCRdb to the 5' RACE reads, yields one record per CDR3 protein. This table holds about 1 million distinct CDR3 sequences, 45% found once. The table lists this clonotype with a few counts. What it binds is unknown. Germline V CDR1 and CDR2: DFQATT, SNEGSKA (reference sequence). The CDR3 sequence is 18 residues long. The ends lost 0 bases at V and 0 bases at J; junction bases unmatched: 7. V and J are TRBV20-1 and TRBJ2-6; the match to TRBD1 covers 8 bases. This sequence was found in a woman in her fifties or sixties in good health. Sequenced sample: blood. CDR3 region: CSARDPGGATSGANVLTF. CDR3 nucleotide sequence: TGCAGTGCTAGAGATCCAGGGGGCGCAACCTCTGGGGCCAACGTCCTGACTTTC.